Included here is one T cell receptor beta chain sequence, with context. Its antigen is unknown. No much larger clone is present one base from it, and per-base qualities are unavailable. Using the deep immunoSEQ assay, TCR CDR3 regions were amplified from genomic DNA by multiplex PCR. Extracted genomic DNA from each cell subset was spread evenly across all wells of several immunoSEQ 96-well plates, with each plate serving as a replicate. For sorted subsets, each replicate PCR was loaded with 200 ng genomic DNA, equivalent to some 27,000 T cell genomes. The purified libraries were quantified using a Qubit 3.0 fluorometer, sized with a Bioanalyzer 2100, and then quantified again using the KAPA Library Quantification kit. Every immunoSEQ 96-well plate was sequenced on a dedicated single-read 150-cycle Illumina NextSeq 550 flow cell. The authors' analysis ran thus. Because the immunoSEQ output included only junctional sequences and no quality scores, the filtering could not be the same as the filtering used for full-length reads. To assign V/J genes and CDR3, sequences were annotated using PyIR, a Python wrapper for IgBLAST v1.9, with IMGT germline references. Reads were removed for weak V/J assignments (E-value above 1e-6), missing CDR3, stop codons, out-of-frame junctions, or ambiguous translated residues. V3J clonotypes were defined by identical inferred V gene, J gene, and CDR3 amino acid sequence. To compute the percentage overlap between repertoires, the number of shared unique clonotypes was divided by the size of the smaller repertoire. Repertoire richness was assessed with RTK rarefaction, the Chao1 estimator, and Recon v2.1 estimates of unobserved clonotypes. Generation probabilities for all TCRbeta clonotypes obtained by the gDNA method from four donors were computed using OLGA. In TCRdb, the immuneACCESS table is reduced to in-frame sequences with V and J assigned. These tables do not hold every clone; where another copy was compared, an unresolved V gene accounts for under half, and the others remain unexplained. V and J calls and clone size are given by that table; D and trimming were obtained from the DNA. Present in this sample are around 1,900,000 clones, roughly 93% of which were seen just once. The ten largest clones add up to more than 1.5% of the sample.

CD8 naive samples were obtained by positive selection for CCR7 among CD45RO-negative cells, yielding a CD45RA+CCR7+ population from which TemRA cells were excluded. The donors were healthy, HIV-negative adults with no recently reported acute infections or vaccinations. All donors were Caucasian adults living in Nashville, Tennessee, USA. After blood collection by leukapheresis, PBMCs were isolated using Ficoll-Histopaque density gradient centrifugation and then cryopreserved in the vapor phase of liquid nitrogen. Analytical flow cytometry was used to check the purity and quantity of each magnetically sorted T cell population. Genomic DNA was isolated from each sorted fraction and quantified by UV absorbance on a Nanodrop 2000c. The data were obtained in a study of shared clonotypes between healthy human individuals (dated by TCRdb to 2020 to 2021). Study-level background: The cohort comprised two women and a few men aged 18 to 49 years. To increase sequencing depth and limit assay-specific biases, different laboratories used diverse techniques to prepare libraries and sequence TCR repertoires. To estimate repertoire size and how much clonotypes are shared between individuals, the study performed deep sequencing of blood TCR repertoires from five healthy adults. Between about 0.94 and 8.9 billion PBMCs per donor were obtained by leukapheresis. For each donor, CD4 naive and CD4 memory were each given three plates, CD8 naive was given two plates, and CD8 memory was given one plate. The paper as a whole reports these results and caveats: Estimated clonotype richness was generally larger for naive than for memory subsets. Pairwise subsampling indicated that sequencing depth was expected to affect the degree of clonotype sharing among donors. Across a few donors, 5% to 6% of naive CD4, roughly 3.4% of naive CD8, approximately 2.5% of memory CD4, and roughly 0.4% of memory CD8 clonotypes were shared. Even with the large sequencing depth, rarefaction of the sorted-subset datasets indicated that sequencing was incomplete. Because the study included only a small number of donors, the genetic and exposure-history diversity represented was limited. Clonotypes shared by all four sorted-subset donors showed higher generation probabilities than non-shared clonotypes. Only blood was sampled, and tissue TCR repertoires likely differ from those in blood.

Relative to germline, V is 2 bases shorter and J is 1 base shorter, with 9 bases between their ends. The cysteine opens and the phenylalanine closes a CDR3 of 15 amino acids. Only the CDR3 portion is preserved as DNA: 45 bases, with reading frame beginning at the first base. Taken from the germline V gene, the CDR1 and CDR2 loops are SGHAT and FQNNGV. The sample taken for sequencing was naive CD8+ T cells from PBMCs. Sample cell subset or site, as interpreted from the label and publication: CD45RA+CCR7+. In this chain, TRBV11-2 is recombined with TRBJ2-4; the D gene is not confidently resolved. This TCR was recovered from a man aged 18-30 years in good health. Some clones in this sample may be carry-over from other donors' samples. The nucleotides are TGTGCCAGCAGCTTATATCTCGGTGCCAAAAACATTCAGTACTTC. This gives the protein CASSLYLGAKNIQYF.